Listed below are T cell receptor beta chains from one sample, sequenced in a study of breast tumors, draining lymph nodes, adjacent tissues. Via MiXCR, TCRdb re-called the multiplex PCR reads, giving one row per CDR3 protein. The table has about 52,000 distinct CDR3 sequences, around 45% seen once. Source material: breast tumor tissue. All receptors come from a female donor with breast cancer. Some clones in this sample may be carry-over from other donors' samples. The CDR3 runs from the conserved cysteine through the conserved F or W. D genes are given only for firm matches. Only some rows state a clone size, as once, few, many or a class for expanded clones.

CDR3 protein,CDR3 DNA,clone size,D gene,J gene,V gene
CASSPSDLRTEAFF,TGCGCCAGCAGCCCAAGTGATCTAAGGACTGAAGCTTTCTTT,many,NA,TRBJ1-1,TRBV4-3
CSTDRGISYEQYF,TGCAGCACGGACAGGGGAATCTCCTACGAGCAGTACTTC,many,TRBD1,TRBJ2-7,TRBV20-1
CASRSQGYEQYF,TGTGCCAGCAGGTCCCAGGGGTACGAGCAGTACTTC,NA,NA,TRBJ2-7,TRBV2
CASSQDPYSVRNSPLHF,TGTGCCAGCAGCCAAGACCCATACAGCGTGCGGAATTCACCCCTCCACTTT,many,NA,TRBJ1-6,TRBV4-2
CSAIIAGGPVNEQYF,TGCAGTGCCATCATAGCGGGAGGGCCGGTCAATGAGCAGTATTTT,NA,TRBD2,TRBJ2-3,TRBV20-1
CASSLVGGEADTQYF,TGTGCCAGCAGCTTAGTAGGGGGCGAGGCAGATACGCAGTATTTT,many,TRBD1,TRBJ2-3,TRBV7-6
CASSLDRGDTQYF,TGTGCCAGCAGCTTAGACCGGGGAGATACGCAGTATTTT,NA,NA,TRBJ2-3,TRBV7-3
CASTAQTYNEQFF,TGTGCCAGCACCGCTCAGACCTACAATGAGCAGTTCTTC,many,NA,TRBJ2-1,TRBV28
CASSETSGLTDTQYF,TGTGCCAGCAGCGAGACTAGCGGTTTAACAGATACGCAGTATTTT,NA,TRBD2,TRBJ2-3,TRBV9
CASSFATYFGNELCF,TGTGCCAGCAGTTTCGCGACTTACTTCGGCAATGAGCTGTGCTTC,NA,NA,TRBJ2-1,TRBV12-3/TRBV12-4
CASTPVADTQYF,TGCGCCAGCACCCCGGTAGCAGATACGCAGTATTTT,once,NA,TRBJ2-3,TRBV10-1
CASSIDRQQPQHF,TGTGCCAGTAGTATAGACCGACAGCAGCCCCAGCATTTT,many,NA,TRBJ1-5,TRBV19
CASSVGVGHGEKLFF,TGTGCCAGCAGCGTCGGTGTGGGGCATGGTGAAAAACTGTTTTTT,many,NA,TRBJ1-4,TRBV9
CASSYGGGYTF,TGTGCCAGCAGTTACGGGGGTGGCTACACCTTC,many,NA,TRBJ1-2,TRBV6-2/TRBV6-3
CASSSSDSPALPQHF,TGTGCCAGCAGCTCATCCGACAGCCCGGCTTTGCCCCAGCATTTT,many,NA,TRBJ1-5,TRBV28
CASSTADAPNSPLHF,TGTGCCAGCAGCACCGCGGACGCGCCAAATTCACCCCTCCACTTT,many,NA,TRBJ1-6,TRBV7-9
CASSYPSRHIQYF,TGTGCCAGCAGCTATCCTAGTCGGCACATTCAGTACTTC,many,NA,TRBJ2-4,TRBV7-3
CSARPGPANWNYGYTF,TGCAGTGCCCGCCCCGGACCGGCTAATTGGAACTATGGCTACACCTTC,many,NA,TRBJ1-2,TRBV20-1
CASSPVDSGRVYEQYF,TGTGCCAGCAGCCCTGTTGATAGCGGGAGGGTCTACGAGCAGTACTTC,many,TRBD2,TRBJ2-7,TRBV7-9
CASSYSVGDTRYF,TGTGCCAGCAGTTACTCAGTAGGCGATACTCGGTACTTC,few,NA,TRBJ2-4,TRBV6-2/TRBV6-3
CSASYRYNQPQYF,TGCAGTGCTAGTTACAGATACAATCAGCCCCAGTACTTC,NA,NA,TRBJ2-5,TRBV20-1
CSVDAGGGGNTDTQYF,TGCAGCGTTGATGCCGGGGGGGGAGGAAACACAGATACGCAGTATTTT,NA,TRBD2,TRBJ2-3,TRBV29-1
CSARDGRVDHLVNYGYTF,TGCAGTGCTAGAGATGGCAGGGTGGACCACCTAGTCAACTATGGCTACACCTTC,many,NA,TRBJ1-2,TRBV20-1
CAIKKDSTYEQYF,TGTGCCATCAAGAAAGATTCTACCTACGAGCAGTACTTC,once,NA,TRBJ2-7,TRBV10-3
CASSGGTSNEQFF,TGTGCCAGCAGCGGTGGGACTAGCAATGAGCAGTTCTTC,few,TRBD2,TRBJ2-1,TRBV9
CSASAGLAGDAETQYF,TGCAGTGCTAGTGCGGGACTAGCGGGAGATGCGGAGACCCAGTACTTC,NA,TRBD2,TRBJ2-5,TRBV20-1
CASSGIGQGEQYF,TGTGCCAGCAGCGGGATAGGACAGGGCGAGCAGTACTTC,many,TRBD1,TRBJ2-7,TRBV6-1
CASSWDSWETQYF,TGTGCCAGCAGCTGGGACTCTTGGGAGACCCAGTACTTC,NA,NA,TRBJ2-5,TRBV11-3
CASSERAGGGETQYF,TGCGCCAGCAGTGAGCGGGCGGGAGGAGGGGAGACCCAGTACTTC,NA,TRBD2,TRBJ2-5,TRBV10-2
CASSSRAGQETQYF,TGTGCCAGCAGCTCCCGGGCAGGGCAAGAGACCCAGTACTTC,NA,NA,TRBJ2-5,TRBV5-6
CASSEQGIAGEKLFF,TGTGCCAGCAGTGAACAGGGGATTGCCGGTGAAAAACTGTTTTTT,NA,NA,TRBJ1-4,TRBV2
CASGGAFYGYTF,TGTGCCAGCGGCGGAGCATTCTATGGCTACACCTTC,many,NA,TRBJ1-2,TRBV6-1
CASSEDRSAQPQHF,TGTGCCAGCAGCGAGGACAGGTCGGCTCAGCCCCAGCATTTT,many,TRBD1,TRBJ1-5,TRBV5-8
CASSSGVTGFEQYF,TGTGCCAGCAGTTCTGGCGTAACGGGGTTCGAGCAGTACTTC,NA,NA,TRBJ2-7,TRBV27
CASSIPGHTTGELFF,TGTGCCAGTAGTATCCCGGGACACACCACCGGGGAGCTGTTTTTT,NA,NA,TRBJ2-2,TRBV19
CSARGRGASGRPQHF,TGCAGTGCTAGAGGAAGGGGAGCTAGCGGTCGTCCCCAGCATTTT,once,NA,TRBJ1-5,TRBV20-1
CASSFYICSASWQEGSPLHF,NA,NA,NA,TRBJ1-6,TRBV11-2
CSAGVLAGEFEQYF,TGCAGTGCTGGAGTACTAGCGGGAGAGTTCGAGCAGTACTTC,NA,TRBD2,TRBJ2-7,TRBV20-1
CASSSYFDPGLAGGYNEQFF,TGTGCCAGCAGCTCCTATTTCGACCCGGGACTAGCGGGAGGTTACAATGAGCAGTTCTTC,NA,TRBD2,TRBJ2-1,TRBV7-2
CASSPGTGATYEQYF,TGTGCCAGCAGCCCCGGGACAGGGGCCACCTACGAGCAGTACTTC,NA,TRBD1,TRBJ2-7,TRBV5-4
CASSRVIQAVPQHF,TGTGCCAGCAGTAGGGTGATCCAGGCCGTGCCCCAGCATTTT,many,NA,TRBJ1-5,TRBV27
CASSQDRASGKLFF,TGTGCCAGCAGCCAAGATCGGGCATCGGGCAAACTGTTTTTT,many,NA,TRBJ1-4,TRBV14